Reported below is one TCR beta chain. These data come from a study of blood T cell repertoires in COVID-19. The table came from immunoSEQ multiplex PCR; TCRdb's copy has only in-frame clones and leaves some out. The sample lists some 250,000 clones; 82% were seen once. The CDR3 is 13 residues long. Germline V CDR1 and CDR2: MNHNY, SVGAGI (reference sequence). V shed 7 bases, J shed 4 bases, and the junction held 4 bases outside the gene matches. This receptor was taken from a woman aged 55-75 years with active or convalescent COVID-19. The source material was peripheral blood. The V gene is TRBV6-6, the J gene TRBJ1-1; 9 nucleotides match TRBD1. The CDR3 loop is CASTPQGATEAFF. As DNA, the CDR3 is TGTGCCAGCACCCCACAGGGGGCCACTGAAGCTTTCTTT.